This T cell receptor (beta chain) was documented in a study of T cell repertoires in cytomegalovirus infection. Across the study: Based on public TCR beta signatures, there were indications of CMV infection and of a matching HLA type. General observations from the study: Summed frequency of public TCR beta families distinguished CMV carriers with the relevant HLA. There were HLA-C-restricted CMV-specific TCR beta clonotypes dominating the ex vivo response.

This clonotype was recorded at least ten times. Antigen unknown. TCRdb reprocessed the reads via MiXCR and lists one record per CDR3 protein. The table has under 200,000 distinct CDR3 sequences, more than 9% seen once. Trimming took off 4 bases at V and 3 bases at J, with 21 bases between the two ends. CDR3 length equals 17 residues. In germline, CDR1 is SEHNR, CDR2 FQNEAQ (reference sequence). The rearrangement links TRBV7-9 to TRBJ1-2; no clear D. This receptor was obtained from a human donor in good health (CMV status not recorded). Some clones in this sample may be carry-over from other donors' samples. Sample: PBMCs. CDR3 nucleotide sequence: TGTGCCAGCAGCTCCTCGGGAGGGCCAGCGAGACACTATGGCTACACCTTC. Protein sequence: CASSSSGGPARHYGYTF.